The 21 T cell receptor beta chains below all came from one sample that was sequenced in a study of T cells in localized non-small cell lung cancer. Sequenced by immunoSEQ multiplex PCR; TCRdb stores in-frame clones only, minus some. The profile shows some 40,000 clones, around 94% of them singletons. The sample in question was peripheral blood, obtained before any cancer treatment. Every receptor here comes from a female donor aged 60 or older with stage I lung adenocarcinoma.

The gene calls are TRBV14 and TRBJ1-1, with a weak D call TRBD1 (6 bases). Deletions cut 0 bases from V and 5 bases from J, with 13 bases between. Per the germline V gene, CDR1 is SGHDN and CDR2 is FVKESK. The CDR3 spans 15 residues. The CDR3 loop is CASSQDQGGWTEAFF. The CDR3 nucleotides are TGTGCCAGCAGCCAAGATCAAGGGGGTTGGACTGAAGCTTTCTTT. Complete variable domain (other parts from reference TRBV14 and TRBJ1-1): EAGVTQFPSHSVIEKGQTVTLRCDPISGHDNLYWYRRVMGKEIKFLLHFVKESKQDESGMPNNRFLAERTGGTYSTLKVQPAELEDSGVYFCASSQDQGGWTEAFFGQGTRLTVV.

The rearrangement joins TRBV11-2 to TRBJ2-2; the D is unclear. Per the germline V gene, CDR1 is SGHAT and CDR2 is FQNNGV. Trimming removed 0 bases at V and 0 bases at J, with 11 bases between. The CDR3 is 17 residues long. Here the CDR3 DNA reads TGTGCCAGCAGCTTAGATCGGGTAGGGTCGAACACCGGGGAGCTGTTTTTT. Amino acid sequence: CASSLDRVGSNTGELFF.

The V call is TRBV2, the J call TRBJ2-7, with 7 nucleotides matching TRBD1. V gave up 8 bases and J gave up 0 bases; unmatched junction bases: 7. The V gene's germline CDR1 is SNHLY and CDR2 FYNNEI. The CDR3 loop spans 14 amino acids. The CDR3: CASRLDRVSYEQYF. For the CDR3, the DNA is TGTGCCAGCCGCCTCGACAGGGTCTCCTACGAGCAGTACTTC.

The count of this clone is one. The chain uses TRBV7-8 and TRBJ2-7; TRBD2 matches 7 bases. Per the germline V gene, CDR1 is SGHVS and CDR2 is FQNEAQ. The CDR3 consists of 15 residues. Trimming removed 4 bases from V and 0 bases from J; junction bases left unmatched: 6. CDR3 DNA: TGTGCCAGCAGCTCTACCGGGACTAACTCCTACGAGCAGTACTTC. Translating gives CASSSTGTNSYEQYF.

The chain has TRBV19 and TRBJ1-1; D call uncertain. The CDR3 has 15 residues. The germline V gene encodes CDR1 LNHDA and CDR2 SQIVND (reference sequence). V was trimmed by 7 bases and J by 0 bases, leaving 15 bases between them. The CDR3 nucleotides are TGTGCCAGTAAAAGAGTCGCGGAACTGAACACTGAAGCTTTCTTT. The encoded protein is CASKRVAELNTEAFF.

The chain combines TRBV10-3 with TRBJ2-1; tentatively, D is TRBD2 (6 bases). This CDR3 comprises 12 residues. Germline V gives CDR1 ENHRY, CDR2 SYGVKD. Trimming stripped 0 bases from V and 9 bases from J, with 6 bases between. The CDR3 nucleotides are TGTGCCATCAGTGAGTCGGGGGGTGAGCAGTTCTTC. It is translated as CAISESGGEQFF.

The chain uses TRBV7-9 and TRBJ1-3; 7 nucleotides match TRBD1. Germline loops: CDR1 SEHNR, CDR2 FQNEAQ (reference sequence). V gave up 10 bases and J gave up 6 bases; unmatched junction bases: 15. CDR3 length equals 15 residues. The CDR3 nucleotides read TGTGCCAACTACAACACAGGGGAGCCCTCAAACACCATATATTTT. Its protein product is CANYNTGEPSNTIYF. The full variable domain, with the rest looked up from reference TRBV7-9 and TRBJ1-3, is DTGVSQNPRHKITKRGQNVTFRCDPISEHNRLYWYRQTLGQGPEFLTYFQNEAQLEKSRLLSDRFSAERPKGSFSTLEIQRTEQGDSAMYLCANYNTGEPSNTIYFGEGSWLTVV.

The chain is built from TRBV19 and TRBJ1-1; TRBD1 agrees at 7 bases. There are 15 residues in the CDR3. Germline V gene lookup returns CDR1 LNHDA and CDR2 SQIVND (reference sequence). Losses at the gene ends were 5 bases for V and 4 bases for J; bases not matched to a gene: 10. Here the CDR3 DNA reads TGTGCCAGTAGTCGGAACCGGGACAGAGTCACTGAAGCTTTCTTT. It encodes CASSRNRDRVTEAFF.

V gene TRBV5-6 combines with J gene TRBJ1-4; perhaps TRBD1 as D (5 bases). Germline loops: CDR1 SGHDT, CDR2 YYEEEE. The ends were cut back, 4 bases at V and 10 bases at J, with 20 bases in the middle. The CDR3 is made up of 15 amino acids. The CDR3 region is CASSLLPGPAGKLFF. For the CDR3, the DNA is TGTGCCAGCAGCCTGCTACCGGGACCGGCGGGAAAACTGTTTTTT.

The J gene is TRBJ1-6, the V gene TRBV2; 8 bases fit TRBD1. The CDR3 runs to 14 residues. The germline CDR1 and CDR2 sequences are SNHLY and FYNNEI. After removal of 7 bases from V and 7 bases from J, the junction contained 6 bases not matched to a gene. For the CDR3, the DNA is TGTGCCAGCACCTTCGACAGGGGAAATTCACCCCTCCACTTT. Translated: CASTFDRGNSPLHF.

CDR3 loop: CASSSRTEGSYEQYF. CDR3 DNA sequence: TGTGCCAGCAGTTCCCGGACAGAGGGCTCCTACGAGCAGTACTTC. The V and J genes are TRBV6-6 and TRBJ2-7; D possibly corresponds to TRBD1 (6 bases). The V gene lost 4 bases and the J gene lost 0 bases, with 13 bases spanning the gap. Germline V lookup: CDR1 MNHNY, CDR2 SVGAGI (reference sequence). This CDR3 is 15 amino acids long.

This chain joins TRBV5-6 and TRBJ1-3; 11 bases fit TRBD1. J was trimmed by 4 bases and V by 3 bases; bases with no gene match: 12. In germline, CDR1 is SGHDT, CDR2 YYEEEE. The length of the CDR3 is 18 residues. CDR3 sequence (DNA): TGTGCCAGCAGCTCTGGACAGGGGGCCGGGTTAATCGGAAACACCATATATTTT. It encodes CASSSGQGAGLIGNTIYF.

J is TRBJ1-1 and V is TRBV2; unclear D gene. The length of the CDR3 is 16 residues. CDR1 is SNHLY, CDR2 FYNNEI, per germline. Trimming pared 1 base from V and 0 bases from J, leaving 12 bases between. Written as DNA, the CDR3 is TGTGCCAGCAGTGAAGTGCGTCGCGGGATGAACACTGAAGCTTTCTTT. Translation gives CASSEVRRGMNTEAFF.

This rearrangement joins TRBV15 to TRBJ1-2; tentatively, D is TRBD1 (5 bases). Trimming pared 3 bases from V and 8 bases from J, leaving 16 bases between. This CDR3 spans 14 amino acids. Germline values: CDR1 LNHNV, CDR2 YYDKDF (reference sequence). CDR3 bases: TGTGCCACCAGCAGTCGGGGGACTTCGCGAGGCTACACCTTC. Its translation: CATSSRGTSRGYTF.

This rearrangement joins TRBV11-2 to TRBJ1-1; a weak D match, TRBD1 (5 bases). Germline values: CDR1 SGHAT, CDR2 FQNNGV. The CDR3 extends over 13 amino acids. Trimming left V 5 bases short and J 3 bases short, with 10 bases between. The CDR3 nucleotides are TGTGCCAGCAGCCCAAGAGGGGACACTGAAGCTTTCTTT. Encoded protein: CASSPRGDTEAFF. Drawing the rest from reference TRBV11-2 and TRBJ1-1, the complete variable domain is EAGVAQSPRYKIIEKRQSVAFWCNPISGHATLYWYQQILGQGPKLLIQFQNNGVVDDSQLPKDRFSAERLKGVDSTLKIQPAKLEDSAVYLCASSPRGDTEAFFGQGTRLTVV.

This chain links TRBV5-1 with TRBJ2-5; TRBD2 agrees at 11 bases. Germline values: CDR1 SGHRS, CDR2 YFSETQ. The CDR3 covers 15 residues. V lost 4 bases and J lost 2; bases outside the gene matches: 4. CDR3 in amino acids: CASSQTSGVQETQYF. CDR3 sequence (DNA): TGCGCCAGCAGCCAGACTAGCGGGGTACAAGAGACCCAGTACTTC.

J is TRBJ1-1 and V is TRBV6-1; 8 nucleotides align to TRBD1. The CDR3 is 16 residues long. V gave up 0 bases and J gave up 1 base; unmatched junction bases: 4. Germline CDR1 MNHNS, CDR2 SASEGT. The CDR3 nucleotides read TGTGCCAGCAGTGAAGCGTGGACAGGGTGGAACACTGAAGCTTTCTTT. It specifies CASSEAWTGWNTEAFF.

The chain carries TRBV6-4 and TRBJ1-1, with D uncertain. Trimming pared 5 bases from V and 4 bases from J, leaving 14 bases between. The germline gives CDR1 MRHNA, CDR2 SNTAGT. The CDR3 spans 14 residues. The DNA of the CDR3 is TGTGCCAGCAGTCCAGAACCCGGGAGCACTGAAGCTTTCTTT. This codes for CASSPEPGSTEAFF.

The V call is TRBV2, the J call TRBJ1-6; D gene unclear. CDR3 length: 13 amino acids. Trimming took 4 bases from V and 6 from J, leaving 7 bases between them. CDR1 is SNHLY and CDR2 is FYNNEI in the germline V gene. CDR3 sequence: CASSVGFNSPLHF. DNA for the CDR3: TGTGCCAGCAGTGTCGGTTTTAATTCACCCCTCCACTTT.

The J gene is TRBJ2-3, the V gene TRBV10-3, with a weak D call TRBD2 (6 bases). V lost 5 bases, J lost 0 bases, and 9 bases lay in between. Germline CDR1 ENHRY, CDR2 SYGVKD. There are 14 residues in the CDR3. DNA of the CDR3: TGTGCCATCAGTTCCGGGAGAAGCACAGATACGCAGTATTTT. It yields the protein CAISSGRSTDTQYF.

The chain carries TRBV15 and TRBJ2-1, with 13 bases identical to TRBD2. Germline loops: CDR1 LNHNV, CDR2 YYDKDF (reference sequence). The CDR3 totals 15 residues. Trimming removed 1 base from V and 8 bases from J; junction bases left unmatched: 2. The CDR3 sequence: CATSRGTSGGHEQFF. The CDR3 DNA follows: TGTGCCACCAGCAGAGGGACTAGCGGGGGCCATGAGCAGTTCTTC.